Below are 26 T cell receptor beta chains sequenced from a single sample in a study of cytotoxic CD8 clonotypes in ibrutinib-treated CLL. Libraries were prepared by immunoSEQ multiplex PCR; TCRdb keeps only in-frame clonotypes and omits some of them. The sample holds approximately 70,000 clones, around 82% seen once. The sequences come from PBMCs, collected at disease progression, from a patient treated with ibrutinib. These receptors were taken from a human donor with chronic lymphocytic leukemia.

This CDR3 reads CASSISWSSYEQYF. Written as DNA, the CDR3 is TGTGCCAGTAGTATATCTTGGAGCTCCTACGAGCAGTACTTC. The chain couples TRBV19 to TRBJ2-7, with D hard to call. The CDR3 runs 14 residues. Germline-derived CDR1 and CDR2 are LNHDA and SQIVND (reference sequence). V was cut by 2 bases and J by 0 bases, with 8 bases left in between.

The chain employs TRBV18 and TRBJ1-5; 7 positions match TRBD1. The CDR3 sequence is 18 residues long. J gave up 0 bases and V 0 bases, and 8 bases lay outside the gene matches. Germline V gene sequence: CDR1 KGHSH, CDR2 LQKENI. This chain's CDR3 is CASSPPGTERHSNQPQHF. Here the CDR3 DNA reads TGTGCCAGCTCACCACCTGGGACAGAGAGACATAGCAATCAGCCCCAGCATTTT.

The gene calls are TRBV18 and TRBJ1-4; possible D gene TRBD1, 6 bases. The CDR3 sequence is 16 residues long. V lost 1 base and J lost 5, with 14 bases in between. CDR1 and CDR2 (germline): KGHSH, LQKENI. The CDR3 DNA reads TGTGCCAGCTCACCACGACGGAACAGGGAAAATGAAAAACTGTTTTTT. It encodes CASSPRRNRENEKLFF.

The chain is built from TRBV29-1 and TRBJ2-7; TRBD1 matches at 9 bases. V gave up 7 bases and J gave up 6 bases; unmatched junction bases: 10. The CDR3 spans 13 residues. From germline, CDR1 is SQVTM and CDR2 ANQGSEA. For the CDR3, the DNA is TGCAGCGCGATAACAGGGGGCGCATCCGAGCAGTACTTC. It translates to CSAITGGASEQYF.

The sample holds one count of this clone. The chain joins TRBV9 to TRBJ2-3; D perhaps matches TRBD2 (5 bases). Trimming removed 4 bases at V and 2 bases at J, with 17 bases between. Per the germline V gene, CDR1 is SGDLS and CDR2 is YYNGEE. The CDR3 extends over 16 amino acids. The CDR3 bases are TGTGCCAGCAGCCCTGGGCTAGCCGGGTTCACAGATACGCAGTATTTT. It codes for CASSPGLAGFTDTQYF.

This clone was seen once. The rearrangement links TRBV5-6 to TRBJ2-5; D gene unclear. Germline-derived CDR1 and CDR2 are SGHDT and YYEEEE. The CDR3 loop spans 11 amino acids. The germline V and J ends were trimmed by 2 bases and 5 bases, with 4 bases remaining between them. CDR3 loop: CASSFAETQYF. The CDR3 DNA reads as TGTGCCAGCAGCTTCGCCGAGACCCAGTACTTC.

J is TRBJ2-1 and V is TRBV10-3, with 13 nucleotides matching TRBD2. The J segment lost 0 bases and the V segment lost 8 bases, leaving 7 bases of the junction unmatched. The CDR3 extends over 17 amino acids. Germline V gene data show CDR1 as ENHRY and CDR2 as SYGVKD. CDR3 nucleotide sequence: TGTGCCATCGGACTAGCGGGGGCCCTAAGCTCCTACAATGAGCAGTTCTTC. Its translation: CAIGLAGALSSYNEQFF.

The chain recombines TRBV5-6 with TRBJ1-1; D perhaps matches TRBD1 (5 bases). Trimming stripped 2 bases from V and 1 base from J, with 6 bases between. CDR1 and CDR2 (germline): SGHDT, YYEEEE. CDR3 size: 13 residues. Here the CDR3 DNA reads TGTGCCAGCAGCTTCGGGGGGAACACTGAAGCTTTCTTT. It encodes CASSFGGNTEAFF.

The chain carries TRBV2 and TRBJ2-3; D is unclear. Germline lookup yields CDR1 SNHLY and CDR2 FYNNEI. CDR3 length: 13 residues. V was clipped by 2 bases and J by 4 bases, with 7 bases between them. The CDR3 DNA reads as TGTGCCAGCAGTGAACAGGTCGCAGATACGCAGTATTTT. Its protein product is CASSEQVADTQYF. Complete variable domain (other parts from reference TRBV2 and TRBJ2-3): EPEVTQTPSHQVTQMGQEVILRCVPISNHLYFYWYRQILGQKVEFLVSFYNNEISEKSEIFDDQFSVERPDGSNFTLKIRSTKLEDSAMYFCASSEQVADTQYFGPGTRLTVL.

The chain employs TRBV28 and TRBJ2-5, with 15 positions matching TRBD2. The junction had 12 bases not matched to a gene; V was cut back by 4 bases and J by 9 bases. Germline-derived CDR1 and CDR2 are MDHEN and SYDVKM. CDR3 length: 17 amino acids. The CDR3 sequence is CASSSPGLAGGPGAQYF. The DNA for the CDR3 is TGTGCCAGCAGTTCCCCAGGACTAGCGGGAGGGCCGGGTGCCCAGTACTTC.

CDR3 in DNA: TGTGCCAGCAGTGAAGCGCTAGGGGATAGGAGCACCGGGGAGCTGTTTTTT. This sequence encodes CASSEALGDRSTGELFF. V is TRBV6-1 and J is TRBJ2-2; possible D gene TRBD1, 5 bases. Germline V gene lookup returns CDR1 MNHNS and CDR2 SASEGT. CDR3 length: 17 residues. V lost 0 bases and J 4 bases, leaving 15 bases between the germline ends.

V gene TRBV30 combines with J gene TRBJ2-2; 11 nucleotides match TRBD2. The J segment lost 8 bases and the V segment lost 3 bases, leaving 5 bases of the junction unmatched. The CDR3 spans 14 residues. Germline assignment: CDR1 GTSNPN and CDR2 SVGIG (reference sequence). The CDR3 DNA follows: TGTGCCTGGAGACTAGCGGGAGTGGTGGGGGAGCTGTTTTTT. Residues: CAWRLAGVVGELFF.

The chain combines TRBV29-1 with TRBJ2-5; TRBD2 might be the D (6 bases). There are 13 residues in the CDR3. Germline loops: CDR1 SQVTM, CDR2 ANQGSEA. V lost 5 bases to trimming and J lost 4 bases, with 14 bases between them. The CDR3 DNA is TGCAGCGTTTTAACCGGGACTCGAGAGACCCAGTACTTC. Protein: CSVLTGTRETQYF. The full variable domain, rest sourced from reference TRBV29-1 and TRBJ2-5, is SAVISQKPSRDICQRGTSLTIQCQVDSQVTMMFWYRQQPGQSLTLIATANQGSEATYESGFVIDKFPISRPNLTFSTLTVSNMSPEDSSIYLCSVLTGTRETQYFGPGTRLLVL.

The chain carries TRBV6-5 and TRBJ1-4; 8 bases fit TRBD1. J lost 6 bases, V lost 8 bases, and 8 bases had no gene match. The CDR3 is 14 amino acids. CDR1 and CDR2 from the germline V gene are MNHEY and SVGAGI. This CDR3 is CASLTGGKDEKLFF. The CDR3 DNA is TGTGCCAGCCTAACAGGGGGAAAGGATGAAAAACTGTTTTTT.

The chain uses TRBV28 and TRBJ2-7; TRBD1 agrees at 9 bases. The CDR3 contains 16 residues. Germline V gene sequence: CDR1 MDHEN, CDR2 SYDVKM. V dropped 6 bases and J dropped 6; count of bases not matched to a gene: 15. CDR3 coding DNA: TGTGCCAGCAGATTCGTTAAGGGGACAGGGACCGGCGAGCAGTACTTC. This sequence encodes CASRFVKGTGTGEQYF.

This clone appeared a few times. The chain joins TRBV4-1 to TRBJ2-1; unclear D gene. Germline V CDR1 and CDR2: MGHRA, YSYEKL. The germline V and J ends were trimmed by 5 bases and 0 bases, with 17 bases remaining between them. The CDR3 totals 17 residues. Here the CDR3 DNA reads TGCGCCAGCAGCTCTCCCGGGCTCCGGAGCTCCTACAATGAGCAGTTCTTC. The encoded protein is CASSSPGLRSSYNEQFF.

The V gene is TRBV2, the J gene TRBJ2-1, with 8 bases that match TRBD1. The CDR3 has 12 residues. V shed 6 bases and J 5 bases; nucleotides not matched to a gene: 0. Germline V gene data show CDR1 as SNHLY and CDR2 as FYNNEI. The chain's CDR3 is CASRGQDNEQFF. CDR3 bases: TGTGCCAGCAGGGGACAGGACAATGAGCAGTTCTTC.

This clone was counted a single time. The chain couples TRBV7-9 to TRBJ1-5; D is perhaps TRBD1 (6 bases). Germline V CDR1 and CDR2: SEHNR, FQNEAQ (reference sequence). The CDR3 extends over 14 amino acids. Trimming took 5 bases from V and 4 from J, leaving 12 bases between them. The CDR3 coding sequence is TGTGCCAGCAGCCCCCAGGGGAGGAATCAGCCCCAGCATTTT. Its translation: CASSPQGRNQPQHF. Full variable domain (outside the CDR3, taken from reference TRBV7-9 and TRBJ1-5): DTGVSQNPRHKITKRGQNVTFRCDPISEHNRLYWYRQTLGQGPEFLTYFQNEAQLEKSRLLSDRFSAERPKGSFSTLEIQRTEQGDSAMYLCASSPQGRNQPQHFGDGTRLSIL.

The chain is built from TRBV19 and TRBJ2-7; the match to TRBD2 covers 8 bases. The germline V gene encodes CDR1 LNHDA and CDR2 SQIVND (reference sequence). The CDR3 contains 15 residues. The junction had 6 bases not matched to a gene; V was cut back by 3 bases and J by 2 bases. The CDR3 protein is CASSILLAEAYEQYF. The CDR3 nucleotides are TGTGCCAGTAGTATTCTACTAGCGGAAGCCTACGAGCAGTACTTC.

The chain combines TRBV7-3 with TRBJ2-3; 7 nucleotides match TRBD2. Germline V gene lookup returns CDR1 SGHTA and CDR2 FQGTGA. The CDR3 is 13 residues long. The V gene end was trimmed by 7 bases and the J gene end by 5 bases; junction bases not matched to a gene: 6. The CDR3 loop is CASKSGGGDTQYF. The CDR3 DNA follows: TGTGCCAGCAAATCGGGAGGCGGAGATACGCAGTATTTT. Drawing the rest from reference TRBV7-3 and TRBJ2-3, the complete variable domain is GAGVSQTPSNKVTEKGKYVELRCDPISGHTALYWYRQSLGQGPEFLIYFQGTGAADDSGLPNDRFFAVRPEGSVSTLKIQRTERGDSAVYLCASKSGGGDTQYFGPGTRLTVL.

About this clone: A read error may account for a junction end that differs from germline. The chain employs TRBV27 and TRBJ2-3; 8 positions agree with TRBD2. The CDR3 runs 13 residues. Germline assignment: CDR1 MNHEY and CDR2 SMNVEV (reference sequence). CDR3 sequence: CATRTSSTYTQYF. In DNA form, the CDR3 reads TGTGCCACCAGGACTAGCAGCACATATACGCAGTATTTT.

The CDR3 nucleotides are TGTGCCAGTAGTATATGGGGGGCGCAGGGAAACATTCAGTACTTC. Translation: CASSIWGAQGNIQYF. The V and J genes are TRBV19 and TRBJ2-4; D is possibly TRBD1 or TRBD2 (6 bases each). The CDR3 totals 15 residues. Germline lookup yields CDR1 LNHDA and CDR2 SQIVND (reference sequence). Trimming took 2 bases from V and 6 from J, leaving 14 bases between them.

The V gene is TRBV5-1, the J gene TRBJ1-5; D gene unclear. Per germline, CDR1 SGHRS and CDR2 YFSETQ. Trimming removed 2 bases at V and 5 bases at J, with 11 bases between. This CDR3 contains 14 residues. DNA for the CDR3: TGCGCCAGCAGCTTCAGTGGCAGAGATCAGCCCCAGCATTTT. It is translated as CASSFSGRDQPQHF.

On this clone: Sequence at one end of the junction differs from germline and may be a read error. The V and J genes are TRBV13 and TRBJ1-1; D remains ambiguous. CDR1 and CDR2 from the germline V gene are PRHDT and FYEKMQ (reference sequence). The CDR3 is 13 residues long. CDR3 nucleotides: TGTGCCAGCAGCTTTTCAATGAACGCTGAAGCTTTCTTT. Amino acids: CASSFSMNAEAFF.

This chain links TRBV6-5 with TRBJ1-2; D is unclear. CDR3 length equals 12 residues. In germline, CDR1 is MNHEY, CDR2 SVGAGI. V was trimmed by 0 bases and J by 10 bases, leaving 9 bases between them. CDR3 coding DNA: TGTGCCAGCAGTTACTCAAGTTTTGACTACACCTTC. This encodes CASSYSSFDYTF.

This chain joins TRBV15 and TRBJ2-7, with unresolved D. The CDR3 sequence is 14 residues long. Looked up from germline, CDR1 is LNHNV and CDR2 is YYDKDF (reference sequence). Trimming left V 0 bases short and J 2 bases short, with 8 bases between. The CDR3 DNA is TGTGCCACCAGCAGAGATTTAGTGGCCTACGAGCAGTACTTC. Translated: CATSRDLVAYEQYF.